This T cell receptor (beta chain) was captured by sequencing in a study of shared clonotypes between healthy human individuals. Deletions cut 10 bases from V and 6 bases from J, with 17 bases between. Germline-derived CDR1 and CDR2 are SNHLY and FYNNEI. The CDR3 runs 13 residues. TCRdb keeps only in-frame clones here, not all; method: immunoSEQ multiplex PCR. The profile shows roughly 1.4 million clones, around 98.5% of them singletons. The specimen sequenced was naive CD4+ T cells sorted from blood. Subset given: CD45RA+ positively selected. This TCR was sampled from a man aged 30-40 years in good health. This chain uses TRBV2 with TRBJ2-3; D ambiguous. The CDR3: CATAPALQDTQYF. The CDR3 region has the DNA TGTGCCACAGCGCCAGCACTCCAGGATACGCAGTATTTT. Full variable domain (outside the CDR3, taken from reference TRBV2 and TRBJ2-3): EPEVTQTPSHQVTQMGQEVILRCVPISNHLYFYWYRQILGQKVEFLVSFYNNEISEKSEIFDDQFSVERPDGSNFTLKIRSTKLEDSAMYFCATAPALQDTQYFGPGTRLTVL.